This T cell receptor beta chain stems from a study of T cells in Graves' hyperthyroidism and ophthalmopathy. General study points: Among thyroid clonotypes expanded above 0.001, most also appeared in blood.

Between the trimmed V and J ends, which lost 3 bases and 0 bases, there was a span of 10 bases. CDR1 and CDR2 (germline): SGHVS, FQNEAQ. The CDR3 is 15 residues long. This clonotype has a count of ten or more. Its specificity is not known. Patients counted as stable if ophthalmopathy did not develop within 18 months. RNA transcripts served as the template for amplifying TCR beta CDR3 regions. First-round RT-PCR targeting the TCR CDR3 was performed with the HTBI primer set. TCRdb used MiXCR to reprocess the multiplex PCR reads, holding one entry per CDR3 protein. The sample has about 350,000 distinct CDR3 sequences; over 11% are singletons.

V gene TRBV7-8 combines with J gene TRBJ2-3; tentative D call: TRBD2 (5 bases). The sample taken for sequencing was blood. The source of this sequence is a woman in her twenties or thirties with Graves' hyperthyroidism. In DNA, the CDR3 is TGTGCCAGCAGCTTTAGCGTCTCTAGCACAGATACGCAGTATTTT. This sequence encodes CASSFSVSSTDTQYF.